Following are 28 T cell receptor beta chains from one sample sequenced in a study of control samples from healthy donors and cancer patients. Only in-frame clones appear in the TCRdb table, and some are missing; sequencing was by immunoSEQ multiplex PCR. The table records roughly 52,000 clones, approximately 96% of them present only once. Material: blood. These receptors all come from a woman in her 30s in good health.

This clone was counted a few times. V gene TRBV11-3 combines with J gene TRBJ2-7; weak D call: TRBD2 (5 bases). The germline CDR1 and CDR2 sequences are SGHNT and YENEEA. V was trimmed by 4 bases and J by 2 bases, leaving 15 bases between them. This CDR3 has 15 amino acids. DNA for the CDR3: TGTGCCAGCAGCTCCGGCAGGACTCAAACCTACGAGCAGTACTTC. This sequence encodes CASSSGRTQTYEQYF.

This chain uses TRBV6-1 with TRBJ1-2, with D perhaps matching TRBD1 (5 bases). The CDR3 is 13 amino acids. The V end lost 1 base, the J end lost 8 bases, and 11 bases lay between the germline ends. Germline lookup yields CDR1 MNHNS and CDR2 SASEGT. The CDR3 sequence is CASSEGGWEGYTF. CDR3 coding DNA: TGTGCCAGCAGTGAAGGGGGGTGGGAAGGCTACACCTTC.

The chain uses TRBV25-1 and TRBJ1-6; D unresolved. Trimming took 5 bases from V and 10 from J, leaving 9 bases between them. Germline V CDR1 and CDR2: MGHDK, SYGVNS. The CDR3 is 12 amino acids. The CDR3 protein is CASSSVGSPLHF. The CDR3 region has the DNA TGTGCCAGCAGTTCGGTTGGGTCACCCCTCCACTTT.

J is TRBJ1-3 and V is TRBV2; 8 nucleotides match TRBD1. Per germline, CDR1 SNHLY and CDR2 FYNNEI. Losses at the gene ends were 8 bases for V and 1 base for J; bases not matched to a gene: 16. The CDR3 is made up of 18 amino acids. The CDR3 DNA reads as TGTGCCAGCCAAGAACGACAGGGGACGTTTATTTCTGGAAACACCATATATTTT. Translating gives CASQERQGTFISGNTIYF.

The chain recombines TRBV5-1 with TRBJ2-7; 11 nucleotides agree with TRBD2. The CDR3 consists of 15 residues. CDR1 SGHRS and CDR2 YFSETQ come from the germline V gene. J gave up 4 bases and V 5 bases, and 8 bases lay outside the gene matches. This CDR3 is CASRGGTSGTYEQYF. The CDR3 nucleotides are TGCGCCAGCAGGGGAGGGACTAGCGGAACATACGAGCAGTACTTC.

The chain joins TRBV27 to TRBJ2-2, with D possibly matching TRBD1 (5 bases). The CDR3 extends over 19 amino acids. CDR1 is MNHEY and CDR2 is SMNVEV in the germline V gene (reference sequence). V dropped 10 bases and J dropped 6 bases, with 33 bases sitting between them. The CDR3 loop is CATRKGKDFPLGLAGELFF. The CDR3 nucleotides read TGTGCCACCAGGAAGGGGAAAGATTTTCCCCTCGGGCTGGCCGGGGAGCTGTTTTTT.

This chain connects TRBV28 to TRBJ1-6, with D tentatively TRBD1 (6 bases). The CDR3 loop spans 16 amino acids. CDR1 and CDR2 from the germline V gene are MDHEN and SYDVKM. Trimming shortened V by 3 bases and J by 9 bases, and 18 bases separated the two germline ends. CDR3 coding DNA: TGTGCCAGCAGTTTTTCAGGGGATGCGAAGGGTTCACCCCTCCACTTT. Residues: CASSFSGDAKGSPLHF.

The V and J genes are TRBV21-1 and TRBJ1-3. TRBV21-1 is labeled a pseudogene. CDR3 length: 15 residues. CDR3 in amino acids: CASTPAPGWGNTIYF. The CDR3 nucleotides read TGTGCCAGCACCCCGGCCCCGGGCTGGGGAAACACCATATATTTT.

The chain joins TRBV7-9 to TRBJ2-2; TRBD1 matches at 7 bases. This CDR3 has 15 amino acids. Losses at the gene ends were 3 bases for V and 5 bases for J; bases not matched to a gene: 6. The germline V gene has CDR1 SEHNR and CDR2 FQNEAQ (reference sequence). The CDR3 DNA is TGTGCCAGCAGCTTTTCGGAGACAGGGACCGGGGAGCTGTTTTTT. Its translation: CASSFSETGTGELFF.

There are a few counts of this clone. This rearrangement joins TRBV6-5 to TRBJ2-2; 7 positions match TRBD1. This CDR3 is built from 14 residues. V dropped 6 bases and J dropped 3; count of bases not matched to a gene: 4. The germline V gene has CDR1 MNHEY and CDR2 SVGAGI. CDR3 nucleotides: TGTGCCAGCAGACCCGGGACAGACACCGGGGAGCTGTTTTTT. Encoded protein: CASRPGTDTGELFF.

The chain combines TRBV6-5 with TRBJ2-2; 10 bases map to TRBD2. The CDR3 is made up of 14 amino acids. The germline V gene encodes CDR1 MNHEY and CDR2 SVGAGI. Trimming removed 6 bases from V and 4 bases from J; junction bases left unmatched: 2. CDR3 DNA: TGTGCCAGCAGCGGACTAGCGGCCACCGGGGAGCTGTTTTTT. It translates to CASSGLAATGELFF.

This sequence joins TRBV2 and TRBJ1-6; tentatively, D is TRBD1 (5 bases). The germline V gene encodes CDR1 SNHLY and CDR2 FYNNEI. With 5 bases removed from V and 5 bases from J, the gap between germline ends came to 7 bases. The CDR3 runs 13 residues. The chain's CDR3 is CASSPGNNSPLHF. In nucleotides, the CDR3 is TGTGCCAGCAGTCCAGGGAATAATTCACCCCTCCACTTT.

The J gene is TRBJ2-1, the V gene TRBV7-2, with D uncertain. Between the trimmed V and J ends, which lost 7 bases and 4 bases, there was a span of 17 bases. The CDR3 spans 15 residues. The germline V gene has CDR1 SGHTA and CDR2 FQGNSA. CDR3 in DNA: TGTGCCAGCACCCAAGACGGCGACGGATACAATGAGCAGTTCTTC. This translates into CASTQDGDGYNEQFF.

The gene calls are TRBV7-2 and TRBJ2-3; D possibly corresponds to TRBD2 (6 bases). The V end was cut by 7 bases, the J end by 3 bases, with 11 bases between. The CDR3 is 13 amino acids. Germline CDR1 SGHTA, CDR2 FQGNSA. CDR3 in amino acids: CASTRGRTDTQYF. CDR3 nucleotide sequence: TGTGCCAGCACACGAGGGAGGACAGATACGCAGTATTTT.

The chain recombines TRBV27 with TRBJ2-7; D is unresolved. This CDR3 spans 14 amino acids. V lost 6 bases and J lost 0, with 12 bases in between. From germline, CDR1 is MNHEY and CDR2 SMNVEV (reference sequence). Here the CDR3 reads CASSSVDLSYEQYF. The CDR3 nucleotides are TGTGCCAGCAGCTCGGTGGATCTCTCCTACGAGCAGTACTTC.

This chain links TRBV29-1 with TRBJ2-1; 8 nucleotides agree with TRBD2. The CDR3 covers 15 residues. Looked up from germline, CDR1 is SQVTM and CDR2 is ANQGSEA. J lost 0 bases, V lost 5 bases, and 6 bases had no gene match. This CDR3 is CSVRSGDYSYNEQFF. CDR3 DNA sequence: TGCAGCGTTCGTAGCGGGGACTACTCCTACAATGAGCAGTTCTTC.

CDR3: CASSLGIWTSAYNEQFF. The CDR3 DNA is TGTGCCAGCAGCTTAGGGATCTGGACTAGCGCTTACAATGAGCAGTTCTTC. The chain combines TRBV7-2 with TRBJ2-1, with 9 bases lining up with TRBD2. Germline V gene sequence: CDR1 SGHTA, CDR2 FQGNSA. The CDR3 totals 17 residues. Unmatched junction bases numbered 8, after V lost 1 base and J lost 4 bases.

The CDR3 nucleotides read TGTGCCAGCAGTTTGAGGAGGGACGGCACTGAAGCTTTCTTT. As protein: CASSLRRDGTEAFF. The chain carries TRBV27 and TRBJ1-1; D is possibly TRBD1 (5 bases). Germline values: CDR1 MNHEY, CDR2 SMNVEV (reference sequence). CDR3 length equals 14 residues. The V end lost 3 bases, the J end lost 4 bases, and 12 bases lay between the germline ends.

The V and J genes are TRBV19 and TRBJ2-1; 8 positions agree with TRBD1. The germline gives CDR1 LNHDA, CDR2 SQIVND (reference sequence). The junction had 12 bases not matched to a gene; V was cut back by 0 bases and J by 5 bases. The CDR3 loop spans 18 amino acids. The CDR3 region is CASSIDAAGGPPHNEQFF. CDR3 DNA sequence: TGTGCCAGTAGTATAGATGCGGCAGGGGGCCCCCCCCACAATGAGCAGTTCTTC.

The rearrangement joins TRBV19 to TRBJ2-3; D is undetermined. Germline assignment: CDR1 LNHDA and CDR2 SQIVND (reference sequence). V was clipped by 11 bases and J by 6 bases, with 21 bases between them. This CDR3 has 14 amino acids. As DNA, the CDR3 is TGTGCCTCTCGGAAGCTCCTACACGGGGATACGCAGTATTTT. It encodes CASRKLLHGDTQYF.

This clone was seen just once. The chain joins TRBV11-2 to TRBJ2-1; D gene ambiguous. CDR1 and CDR2 (germline): SGHAT, FQNNGV. V lost 0 bases and J 10 bases, leaving 13 bases between the germline ends. The CDR3 consists of 14 residues. Written as DNA, the CDR3 is TGTGCCAGCAGCTTAGATCCCGCGAGAGAGGAGCAGTTCTTC. It yields the protein CASSLDPAREEQFF.

The genes are TRBV10-3 and TRBJ2-7; no clear D gene. Germline V gene data show CDR1 as ENHRY and CDR2 as SYGVKD. This CDR3 spans 13 amino acids. The germline V and J ends were trimmed by 0 bases and 7 bases, with 10 bases remaining between them. CDR3 sequence reads: CAISESGFTEQYF. CDR3 DNA sequence: TGTGCCATCAGTGAGTCTGGGTTTACGGAGCAGTACTTC.

V and J are TRBV14 and TRBJ2-3; 9 bases line up with TRBD2. Germline V gene lookup returns CDR1 SGHDN and CDR2 FVKESK. The length of the CDR3 is 16 residues. V lost 4 bases and J lost 0; bases outside the gene matches: 5. The CDR3 DNA follows: TGTGCCAGCAGCCCTAGACTAGCGGCTAGCACAGATACGCAGTATTTT. Its protein is CASSPRLAASTDTQYF.

J is TRBJ1-1 and V is TRBV24-1; D unresolved. This CDR3 region has 14 residues. The V gene lost 3 bases and the J gene lost 0 bases, with 7 bases spanning the gap. Germline V lookup: CDR1 KGHDR, CDR2 SFDVKD. In nucleotides, the CDR3 is TGTGCCACCAGTGATCGGGGTTTGAACACTGAAGCTTTCTTT. It specifies CATSDRGLNTEAFF.

The chain combines TRBV5-1 with TRBJ2-7, with 7 bases identical to TRBD2. V lost 4 bases, J lost 0 bases, and 7 bases stayed unmatched. CDR1 SGHRS and CDR2 YFSETQ come from the germline V gene. CDR3 length: 15 residues. Written as DNA, the CDR3 is TGCGCCAGCAGCCCTTGGGGGACTAACTCCTACGAGCAGTACTTC. The encoded protein is CASSPWGTNSYEQYF.

J is TRBJ2-7 and V is TRBV7-9; D remains unclear. The CDR3 loop spans 16 amino acids. The V gene lost 2 bases and the J gene lost 2 bases, with 16 bases spanning the gap. The germline CDR1 and CDR2 sequences are SEHNR and FQNEAQ (reference sequence). The CDR3 loop reads CASSLHLGQSAYEQYF. In DNA, the CDR3 is TGTGCCAGCAGCTTACACCTTGGGCAGTCTGCCTACGAGCAGTACTTC.

The chain joins TRBV7-9 to TRBJ2-7, with a tentative D call TRBD2 (5 bases). V was clipped by 1 base and J by 3 bases, with 10 bases between them. CDR1 is SEHNR and CDR2 is FQNEAQ in the germline V gene (reference sequence). This CDR3 comprises 14 residues. The CDR3 sequence is CASSLDREDYEQYF. As DNA, the CDR3 is TGTGCCAGCAGCTTAGACCGGGAAGACTACGAGCAGTACTTC.

The chain has TRBV24-1 and TRBJ2-5; D unresolved. Germline-derived CDR1 and CDR2 are KGHDR and SFDVKD. Trimming removed 6 bases from V and 1 base from J, with 8 bases in between. This CDR3 spans 13 amino acids. The DNA for the CDR3 is TGTGCCACCAGTTCCACAGTCCAAGAGACCCAGTACTTC. Translating gives CATSSTVQETQYF.